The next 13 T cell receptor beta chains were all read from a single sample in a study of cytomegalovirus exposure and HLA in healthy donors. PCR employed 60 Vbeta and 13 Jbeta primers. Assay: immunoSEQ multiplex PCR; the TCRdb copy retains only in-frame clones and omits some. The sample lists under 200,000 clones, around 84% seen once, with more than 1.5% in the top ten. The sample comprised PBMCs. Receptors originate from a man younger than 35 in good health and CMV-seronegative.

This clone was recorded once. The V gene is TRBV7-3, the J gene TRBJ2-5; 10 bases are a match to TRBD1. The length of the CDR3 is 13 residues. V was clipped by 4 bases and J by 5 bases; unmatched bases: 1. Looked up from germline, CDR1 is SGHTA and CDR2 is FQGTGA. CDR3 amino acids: CASSSGQGETQYF. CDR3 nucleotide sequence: TGTGCCAGCAGCTCGGGACAGGGGGAGACCCAGTACTTC.

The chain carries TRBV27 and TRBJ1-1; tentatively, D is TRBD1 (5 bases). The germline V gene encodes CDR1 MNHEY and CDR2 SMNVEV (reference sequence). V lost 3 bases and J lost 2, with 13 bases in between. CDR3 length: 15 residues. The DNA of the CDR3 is TGTGCCAGCAGTTTCGGATATCAGGGAAACACTGAAGCTTTCTTT. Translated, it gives CASSFGYQGNTEAFF.

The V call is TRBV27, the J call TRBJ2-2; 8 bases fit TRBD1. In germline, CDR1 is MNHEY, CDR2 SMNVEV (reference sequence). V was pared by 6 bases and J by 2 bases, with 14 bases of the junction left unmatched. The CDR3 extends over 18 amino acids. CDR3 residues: CASRGPWQGARNTGELFF. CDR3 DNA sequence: TGTGCCAGCAGGGGGCCGTGGCAGGGGGCACGAAACACCGGGGAGCTGTTTTTT.

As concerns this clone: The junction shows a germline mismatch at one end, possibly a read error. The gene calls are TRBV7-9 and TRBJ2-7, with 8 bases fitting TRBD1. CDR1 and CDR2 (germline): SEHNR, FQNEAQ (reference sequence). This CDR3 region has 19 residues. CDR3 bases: TGTTCCAGCAGCTCATCCCCCGGGACAGGCGCCTTATCCTGGAACGAGCAGTACTTC. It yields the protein CSSSSSPGTGALSWNEQYF.

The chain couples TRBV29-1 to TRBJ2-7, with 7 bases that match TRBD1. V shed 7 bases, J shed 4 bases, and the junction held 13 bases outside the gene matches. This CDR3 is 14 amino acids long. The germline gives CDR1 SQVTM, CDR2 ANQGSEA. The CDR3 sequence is CSAYAQGPIYEQYF. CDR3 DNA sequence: TGCAGCGCCTACGCACAGGGGCCAATATACGAGCAGTACTTC.

Here the CDR3 DNA reads TGTGCCAGCTCACCGGCGCTCCAGGGTGCGAATGAGCAGTTCTTC. Its translation: CASSPALQGANEQFF. The rearrangement joins TRBV18 to TRBJ2-1; a possible D gene is TRBD1 (5 bases). The germline V and J ends were trimmed by 3 bases and 7 bases, with 16 bases remaining between them. Per germline, CDR1 KGHSH and CDR2 LQKENI. This CDR3 has 15 amino acids.

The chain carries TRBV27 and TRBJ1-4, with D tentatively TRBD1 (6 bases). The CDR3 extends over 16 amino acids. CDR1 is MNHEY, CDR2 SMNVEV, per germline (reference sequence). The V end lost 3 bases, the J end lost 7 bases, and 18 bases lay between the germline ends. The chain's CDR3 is CASSFRGGGDGEKLFF. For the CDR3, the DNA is TGTGCCAGCAGTTTTCGTGGAGGGGGGGACGGTGAAAAACTGTTTTTT.

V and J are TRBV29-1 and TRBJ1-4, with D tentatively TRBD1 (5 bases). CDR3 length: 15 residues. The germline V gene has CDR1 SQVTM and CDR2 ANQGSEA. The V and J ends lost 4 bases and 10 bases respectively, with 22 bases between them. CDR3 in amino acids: CSVAEGSGGGRKLFF. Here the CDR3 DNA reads TGCAGCGTTGCAGAGGGGAGTGGGGGAGGGAGAAAACTGTTTTTT. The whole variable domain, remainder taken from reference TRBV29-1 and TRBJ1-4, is SAVISQKPSRDICQRGTSLTIQCQVDSQVTMMFWYRQQPGQSLTLIATANQGSEATYESGFVIDKFPISRPNLTFSTLTVSNMSPEDSSIYLCSVAEGSGGGRKLFFGSGTQLSVL.

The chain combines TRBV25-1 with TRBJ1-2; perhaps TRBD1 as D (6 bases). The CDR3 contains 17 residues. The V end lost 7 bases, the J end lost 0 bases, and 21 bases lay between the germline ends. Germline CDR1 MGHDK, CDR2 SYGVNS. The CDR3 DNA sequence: TGTGCCAGCAAGGGGGGAGGGGGGGCCACACCTAACTATGGCTACACCTTC. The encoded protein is CASKGGGGATPNYGYTF.

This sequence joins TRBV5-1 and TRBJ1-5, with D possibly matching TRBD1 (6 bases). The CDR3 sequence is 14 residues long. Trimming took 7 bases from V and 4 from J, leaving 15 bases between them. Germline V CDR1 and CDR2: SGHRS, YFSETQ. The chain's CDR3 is CASSLGGVNQPQHF. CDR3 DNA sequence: TGCGCCAGCTCTCTAGGGGGGGTGAATCAGCCCCAGCATTTT.

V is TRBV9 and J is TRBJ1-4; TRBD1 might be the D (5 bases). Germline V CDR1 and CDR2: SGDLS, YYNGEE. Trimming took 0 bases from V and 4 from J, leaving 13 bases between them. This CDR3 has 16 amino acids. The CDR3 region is CASSVAGGLGNEKLFF. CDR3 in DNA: TGTGCCAGCAGCGTAGCGGGGGGTTTGGGTAATGAAAAACTGTTTTTT.

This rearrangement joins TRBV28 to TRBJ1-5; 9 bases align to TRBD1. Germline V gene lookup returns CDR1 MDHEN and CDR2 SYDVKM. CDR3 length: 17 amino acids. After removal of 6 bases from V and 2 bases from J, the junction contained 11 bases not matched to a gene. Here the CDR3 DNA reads TGTGCCAGCAGCCTCCCCGGGACAGGGCGAGGCAATCAGCCCCAGCATTTT. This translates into CASSLPGTGRGNQPQHF.

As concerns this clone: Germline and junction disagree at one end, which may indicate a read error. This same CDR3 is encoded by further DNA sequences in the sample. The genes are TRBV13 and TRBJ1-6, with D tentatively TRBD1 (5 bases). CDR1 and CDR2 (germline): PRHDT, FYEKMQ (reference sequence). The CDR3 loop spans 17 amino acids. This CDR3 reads CASSSIGSGTLNSPLHF. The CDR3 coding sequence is TGTGCCAGCAGCTCAATCGGGTCCGGGACTCTTAATTCGCCCCTCCACTTT.